The sequence of this TCR beta chain was determined in a study of human T cells and chemical hapten exposure. Comment on this clonotype: Its antigen is not known.

From the RACE reads, TCRdb called clonotypes with MiXCR, one entry per CDR3 protein. Among 340,000 or so distinct CDR3 sequences listed, around 6.9% were seen once. The study, taken as a whole, reports: PT1 expanded TCR counts correlated positively with patch test score.

This sample's time point: patch test 1, 2 weeks after DPC sensitization. The treatment: therapeutic diphenylcyclopropenone sensitization with weekly scalp DPC. CDR3 length: 14 residues. Between the trimmed V and J ends, which lost 10 bases and 0 bases, there was a span of 10 bases. CDR1 is ENHRY, CDR2 SYGVKD, per germline. This specimen consisted of whole blood, obtained in connection with sensitization to the hapten diphenylcyclopropenone (DPC). The origin of this receptor is a woman aged 18-29 years with alopecia areata. Some clones in this sample may be carry-over from other donors' samples. V and J are TRBV10-3 and TRBJ2-6; D unclear. CDR3 loop: CATTRNSGANVLTF. CDR3 bases: TGTGCCACCACCCGCAACTCTGGGGCCAACGTCCTGACTTTC.